The rows below give T cell receptor beta chains drawn from one sample of a study of OX40 agonist ivuxolimab in advanced cancers. Sequenced by immunoSEQ multiplex PCR; TCRdb stores in-frame clones only, minus some. The table includes tens of thousands of clones, 90% to 95% detected once. Sample: CD4+ or CD8+ T cells sorted from blood, taken in a trial of the OX40 agonist ivuxolimab. All receptors derive from an adult with an advanced solid tumor such as melanoma, head and neck, liver or kidney cancer. CDR3s include the opening cysteine and the closing phenylalanine or tryptophan. D genes are given only for firm matches. Clone size is not always given. Where it is, it says once, few, many or a class for expanded clones.

j_gene,v_gene,d_gene,abundance,CDR3nt,CDR3aa
TRBJ2-3,TRBV6-6,.,.,TGTGCCAGCAGTTACGCTCCTCGCACAGATACGCAGTATTTT,CASSYAPRTDTQYF
TRBJ1-5,TRBV28,.,.,TGTGCCAGCAGGTCCCTATTAACAGCTCCCAGCAATCAGCCCCAGCATTTT,CASRSLLTAPSNQPQHF
TRBJ1-2,TRBV6-1,.,.,TGTGCCAGCAGTTTGTCAGGGGACTATGGCTACACCTTC,CASSLSGDYGYTF
TRBJ2-1,TRBV5-6,TRBD1,once,TGTGCCAGCAGCTTGGTGGGGACAGGGGGTAATGAGCAGTTCTTC,CASSLVGTGGNEQFF
TRBJ2-2,TRBV21-1,.,once,TGTGCCAGCAGCAGAGGCATCAGAGTAAGCGGGGAGCTGTTTTTT,CASSRGIRVSGELFF
TRBJ1-1,TRBV5-1,TRBD1,.,TGCGCCAGCAGACCCGGGACAGGGGTTTTGGATACTGAAGCTTTCTTT,CASRPGTGVLDTEAFF
TRBJ1-2,TRBV5-1,.,.,TGCGCCAGCAGCCTATCCACCGGGTACTCTCGTCGGGGCTACACCTTC,CASSLSTGYSRRGYTF
TRBJ2-3,TRBV6-6,TRBD1,.,TGTGCCAGCAGCGTAGGACAGGGTTTACCCACAGATACGCAGTATTTT,CASSVGQGLPTDTQYF
TRBJ2-1,TRBV4-1,TRBD2,.,TGCGCCAGCAGCCATATAGCGGGGGGTGGCGATGAGCAGTTCTTC,CASSHIAGGGDEQFF
TRBJ2-7,TRBV29-1,.,.,TGCAGCGTTGAGGTCAGCACCTACGAGCAGTACTTC,CSVEVSTYEQYF
TRBJ1-2,TRBV20-1,TRBD1,once,TGCAGTGCAGGGACAGGCTATGGCTACACCTTC,CSAGTGYGYTF
TRBJ2-1,TRBV7-6,TRBD2,.,TGTGCCAGCAGCCTCGGGGTAGCGGGGTCTATGAATGAGCAGTTCTTC,CASSLGVAGSMNEQFF
TRBJ1-5,TRBV19,.,.,TGTGCCAGTAGTATTAGAGACCACAATCAGCCCCAGCATTTT,CASSIRDHNQPQHF
TRBJ2-7,TRBV10-2,TRBD1,.,TGCGCCAGCAGTGGACGGACAGGGAATATCTACGAGCAGTACTTC,CASSGRTGNIYEQYF
TRBJ1-1,TRBV2,.,.,TGTGCCAGCAGTGAAGCGAGACAGACGAACACTGAAGCTTTCTTT,CASSEARQTNTEAFF
TRBJ2-7,TRBV6-5,TRBD1,.,TGTGCCAGCAGCTCAGGGACAGGACTCACCTACGAGCAGTACTTC,CASSSGTGLTYEQYF
TRBJ1-5,TRBV5-1,.,.,TGCGCCAGCAGATCGGACGGAATCAATCAGCCCCAGCATTTT,CASRSDGINQPQHF
TRBJ2-1,TRBV7-8,.,.,TGTGCCAGCAGCCCCAGGGGCTATGAGCAGTTCTTC,CASSPRGYEQFF
TRBJ1-1,TRBV6-1,.,few,TGTGCCAGCAGTGTATCAGGCCAGAACACTGAAGCTTTCTTT,CASSVSGQNTEAFF
TRBJ2-1,TRBV5-1,.,.,TGCGCCAGCAGCTTGGCGGCTAACACCTACAATGAGCAGTTCTTC,CASSLAANTYNEQFF
TRBJ2-3,TRBV9,TRBD2,.,TGTGCCAGCAGCGCGGGGGGGCGGAGCACAGATACGCAGTATTTT,CASSAGGRSTDTQYF
TRBJ2-3,TRBV28,TRBD2,.,TGTGCCAGCAGTTTCGCGGGACTAGCGGGGACAACGGGTACGCAGTATTTT,CASSFAGLAGTTGTQYF
TRBJ1-1,TRBV4-1,.,.,TGCGCCAGCAGCCTTATGGGGGACACTGAAGCTTTCTTT,CASSLMGDTEAFF
TRBJ1-1,TRBV4-1,.,.,TGCGCCAGCAGCGAACTTAACGGGGTTAACACTGAAGCTTTCTTT,CASSELNGVNTEAFF
TRBJ2-2,TRBV6-5,TRBD1,.,TGTGCCAGCAGTTATCCAGGGACAGGGGGGACCGGGGAGCTGTTTTTT,CASSYPGTGGTGELFF
TRBJ1-5,TRBV4-2,.,.,TGTGCCAGCAGCCAAGATCGCGGCGGGGGATATAGCAATCAGCCCCAGCATTTT,CASSQDRGGGYSNQPQHF
TRBJ2-7,TRBV7-8,TRBD1,.,TGTGCCAGCAGCAGCGACAGGGGGCTGTCCTACGAGCAGTACTTC,CASSSDRGLSYEQYF
TRBJ1-6,TRBV7-9,TRBD1,.,TGTGCCAGCAGCCCGGGACAGACGAATTCACCCCTCCACTTT,CASSPGQTNSPLHF
TRBJ2-7,TRBV7-2,.,.,TGTGCCAGCAGCCCCCCCGGCGCGTACGAGCAGTACTTC,CASSPPGAYEQYF
TRBJ2-1,TRBV5-1,.,.,TGCGCCAGCAGCCTCCGGGACGGCGATGAGCAGTTCTTC,CASSLRDGDEQFF
TRBJ2-3,TRBV19,TRBD2,.,TGTGCCAGTAGTATAGAACTAGCGAGTATCACAGATACGCAGTATTTT,CASSIELASITDTQYF
TRBJ2-1,TRBV25-1,.,.,TGTGCCAGCAGTGAATCTGGGCTAGCGTTAGATGAGCAGTTCTTC,CASSESGLALDEQFF
TRBJ2-7,TRBV19,TRBD2,.,TGTGCCAGTAGTCCGACTAGCGGGGGGTTATACGAGCAGTACTTC,CASSPTSGGLYEQYF
TRBJ1-2,TRBV2,.,.,TGTGCCAGCATGGACAGTAACTATGGCTACACCTTC,CASMDSNYGYTF
TRBJ1-1,TRBV15,TRBD1,.,TGTGCCACCAGCAGTGGACAGGGCCTAGAAGCTTTCTTT,CATSSGQGLEAFF
TRBJ2-7,TRBV29-1,.,.,TGCAGCGTTGAAGTCGGCCCGGGCGGGTACGAGCAGTACTTC,CSVEVGPGGYEQYF
TRBJ1-3,TRBV2,.,.,TGTGCCAGCAGTGACAACCTGAGCTCTGGAAACACCATATATTTT,CASSDNLSSGNTIYF
TRBJ2-7,TRBV29-1,TRBD1,.,TGCAGCGGACAGGGGAGCTCCTACGAGCAGTACTTC,CSGQGSSYEQYF
TRBJ1-5,TRBV28,.,.,TGTGCCGCCTCGGACAATCAGCCCCAGCATTTT,CAASDNQPQHF
TRBJ1-1,TRBV5-1,TRBD1,once,TGTGCCAGCAGCCCCTACACCGACAGGGCCGCTGAAGCTTTCTTT,CASSPYTDRAAEAFF
TRBJ2-3,TRBV4-1,TRBD2,.,TGCGCCAGCAGCCAAGTAGGGACTAGCGGCCCGCATAGCACAGATACGCAGTATTTT,CASSQVGTSGPHSTDTQYF
TRBJ1-5,TRBV27,.,.,TGTGCCAGCAGTTTATCTAAGTGGTGGTGGAATAGCAATCAGCCCCAGCATTTT,CASSLSKWWWNSNQPQHF
TRBJ2-1,TRBV4-1,.,.,TGCGCCAGCAGCCAAGAAACTGGATACGGGAATGAGCAGTTCTTC,CASSQETGYGNEQFF
TRBJ2-1,TRBV9,TRBD1,.,TGTGCCAGCAGCGACGACCGGGACAGGGTGGCCAATGAGCAGTTCTTC,CASSDDRDRVANEQFF
TRBJ2-1,TRBV6-5,TRBD2,.,TGTGCCAGCAGCGACGGGGGGGACCTTTACAATGAGCAGTTCTTC,CASSDGGDLYNEQFF
TRBJ2-3,TRBV5-1,TRBD1,.,TGCGCCAGCAGCTTGGAGGACAGGGGAATCACAGATACGCAGTATTTT,CASSLEDRGITDTQYF
TRBJ2-1,TRBV4-1,TRBD2,.,TGCGCCAGCAGCCAAGATGCGGGACTAGCAACCTACAATGAGCAGTTCTTC,CASSQDAGLATYNEQFF
TRBJ1-3,TRBV4-1,.,.,TGCGCCAGCAGCCCCGAAACGGCATCTGGAAACACCATATATTTT,CASSPETASGNTIYF
TRBJ2-6,TRBV29-1,.,once,TGCAGCGTGGGGGCAGTTGGGGCCAACGTCCTGACTTTC,CSVGAVGANVLTF
TRBJ1-1,TRBV29-1,.,.,TGCAGCGTTGTGGATCAAACAGGGTCCACTGAAGCTTTCTTT,CSVVDQTGSTEAFF
TRBJ1-1,TRBV15,TRBD1,.,TGTGCCACCAGCAGCGGACAGGGGAACACTGAAGCTTTCTTT,CATSSGQGNTEAFF
TRBJ2-7,TRBV11-2,.,.,TGTGCCAGCAGCCGCCTTGAGTCCTACGAGCAGTACTTC,CASSRLESYEQYF
TRBJ2-2,TRBV7-8,.,.,TGTGCCAGCAGCTTAGGGGATAAAAACACCGGGGAGCTGTTTTTT,CASSLGDKNTGELFF